This T cell receptor beta chain was sequenced during a study of shared clonotypes between healthy human individuals. CD45RO-negative CD8 cells positively selected for CCR7 made up the naive population, which excluded terminally differentiated effector memory CD45RA+ cells. TCRdb's table, derived via immunoSEQ multiplex PCR, lists solely in-frame clones and lacks some. The data hold about 2.1 million clones, with about 94% observed a single time. The germline V gene encodes CDR1 SGDLS and CDR2 YYNGEE. V lost 4 bases to trimming and J lost 3 bases; unmatched junction nucleotides: 9. The length of the CDR3 is 15 residues.

The TCR comes from a man between 18 and 29 years old in good health. Some clones in this sample may be carry-over from other donors' samples. The rearrangement joins TRBV9 to TRBJ1-1; 7 bases are shared with TRBD1. Sequencing was done on a sample of naive CD8+ T cells from PBMCs. CDR3 nucleotide sequence: TGTGCCAGCAGCATTAAGACAGGGTGGGACACTGAAGCTTTCTTT. Translation gives CASSIKTGWDTEAFF.